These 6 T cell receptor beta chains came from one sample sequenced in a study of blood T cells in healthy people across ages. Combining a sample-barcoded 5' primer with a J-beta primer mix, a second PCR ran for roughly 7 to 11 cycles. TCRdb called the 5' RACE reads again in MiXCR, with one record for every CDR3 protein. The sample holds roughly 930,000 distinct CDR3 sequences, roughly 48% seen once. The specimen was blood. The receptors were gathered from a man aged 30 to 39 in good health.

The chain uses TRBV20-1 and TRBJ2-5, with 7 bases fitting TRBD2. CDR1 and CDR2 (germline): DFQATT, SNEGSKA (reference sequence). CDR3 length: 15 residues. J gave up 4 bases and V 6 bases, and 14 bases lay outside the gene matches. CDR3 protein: CSAPSWRGLVETQYF. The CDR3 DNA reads TGCAGTGCACCGTCTTGGCGGGGGTTAGTAGAGACCCAGTACTTC.

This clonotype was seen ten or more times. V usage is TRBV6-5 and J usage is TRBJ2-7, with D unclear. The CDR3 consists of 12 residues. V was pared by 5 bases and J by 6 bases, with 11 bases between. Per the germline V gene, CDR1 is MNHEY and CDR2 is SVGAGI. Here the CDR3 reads CASSPLVGEQYF. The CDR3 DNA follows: TGTGCCAGCAGTCCGCTGGTGGGCGAGCAGTACTTC.

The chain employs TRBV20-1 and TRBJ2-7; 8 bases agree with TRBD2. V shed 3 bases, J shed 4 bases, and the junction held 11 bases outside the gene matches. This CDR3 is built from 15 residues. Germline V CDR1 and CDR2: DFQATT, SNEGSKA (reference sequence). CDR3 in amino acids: CSARDGLALDYEQYF. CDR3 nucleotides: TGCAGTGCTAGGGACGGACTAGCCCTAGATTACGAGCAGTACTTC.

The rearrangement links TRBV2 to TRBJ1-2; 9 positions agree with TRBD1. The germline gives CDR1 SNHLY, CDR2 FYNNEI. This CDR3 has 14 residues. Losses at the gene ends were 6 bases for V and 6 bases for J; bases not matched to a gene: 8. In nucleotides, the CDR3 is TGTGCCAGCAGATGGGACAGGGAATCCCATGGCTACACCTTC. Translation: CASRWDRESHGYTF.

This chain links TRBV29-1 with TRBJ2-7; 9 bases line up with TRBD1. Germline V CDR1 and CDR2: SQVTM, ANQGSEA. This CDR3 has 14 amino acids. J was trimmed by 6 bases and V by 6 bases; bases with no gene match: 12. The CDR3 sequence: CSVGSGTGSTEQYF. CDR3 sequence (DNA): TGCAGCGTCGGATCGGGGACAGGGTCAACCGAGCAGTACTTC.

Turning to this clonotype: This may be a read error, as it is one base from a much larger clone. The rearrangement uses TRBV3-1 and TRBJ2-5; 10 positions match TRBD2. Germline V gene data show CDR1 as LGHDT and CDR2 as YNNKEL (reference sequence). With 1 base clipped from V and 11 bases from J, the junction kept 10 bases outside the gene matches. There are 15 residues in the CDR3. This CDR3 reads CASSQVASGGNEQYF. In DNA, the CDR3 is TGTGCCAGCAGCCAAGTTGCTAGCGGGGGTAATGAGCAGTACTTC.